The subject of this entry is one T cell receptor (beta chain). Original data processing: For nucleated cells, counts were estimated from reference gene primer amplification. Using immunoSEQ multiplex PCR, the repertoire was profiled, and TCRdb retains in-frame clones only, with some absent. From that table come the V and J calls and clone size; the DNA was used to work out D and trimming. The repertoire has 200,000 to 250,000 clones, about 84% of them found once; the top ten carry over 2%. Trimming cost V 4 bases and J 7 bases; bases outside gene matches: 15. The CDR3 has 19 residues. Germline values: CDR1 MDHEN, CDR2 SYDVKM. This entry comes from a study of blood T cell repertoires in COVID-19. Across the study: From T cells, B-cell-depleted T cells, or PBMCs came the material, which was cDNA or gDNA.

The study recruited people aged about 18 to 95 years across 24 US areas. The sample taken for sequencing was PBMCs or T cells enriched from blood (not recorded which). The TCR was taken from a woman between 50 and 59 years old who had recovered from COVID-19. The chain is built from TRBV28 and TRBJ2-1, with 14 positions matching TRBD2. In DNA, the CDR3 is TGTGCCAGCAGTTCCTCAAAGGGGACTAGCGGGAGAATCGTAAATGAGCAGTTCTTC. This translates into CASSSSKGTSGRIVNEQFF. Using reference TRBV28 and TRBJ2-1 for the parts outside the CDR3, the full variable domain is DVKVTQSSRYLVKRTGEKVFLECVQDMDHENMFWYRQDPGLGLRLIYFSYDVKMKEKGDIPEGYSVSREKKERFSLILESASTNQTSMYLCASSSSKGTSGRIVNEQFFGPGTRLTVL.